A selection of T cell receptor beta chains follows, all from one sample in a study of control samples from healthy donors and cancer patients. Produced via immunoSEQ multiplex PCR; TCRdb's table is partial and in-frame only. Here the sample spans 150,000 to 200,000 clones, roughly 89% being singletons. The source material was blood. Receptors originate from a man aged 25 to 45 in good health. Each CDR3 is given with its conserved first and last residue. Each record gives: J gene, V gene, D gene, clone size, CDR3 protein, CDR3 DNA. D genes are given only for firm matches. Clone size is given for some rows only: seen once, a few or many times, or a class if the clone is expanded.

j_gene: TRBJ2-1
v_gene: TRBV29-1
d_gene: NA
abundance: NA
CDR3aa: CSARTPPYNEQFF
CDR3nt: TGCAGCGCCCGGACGCCCCCCTACAATGAGCAGTTCTTC

j_gene: TRBJ2-1
v_gene: TRBV5-1
d_gene: NA
abundance: NA
CDR3aa: CASVGLQGHEQFF
CDR3nt: TGCGCCAGCGTCGGCCTACAGGGCCATGAGCAGTTCTTC

j_gene: TRBJ2-3
v_gene: TRBV4-1
d_gene: TRBD2
abundance: NA
CDR3aa: CASSPRGGDTDTQYF
CDR3nt: TGCGCCAGCAGCCCGCGCGGGGGGGACACAGATACGCAGTATTTT

j_gene: TRBJ1-2
v_gene: TRBV2
d_gene: NA
abundance: NA
CDR3aa: CASKGRASYGYTF
CDR3nt: TGTGCCAGCAAGGGCAGAGCCTCCTATGGCTACACCTTC

j_gene: TRBJ1-4
v_gene: TRBV7-9
d_gene: TRBD1
abundance: NA
CDR3aa: CASSTGRQGGGEKLFF
CDR3nt: TGTGCCAGCAGCACGGGAAGACAGGGTGGAGGAGAAAAACTGTTTTTT

j_gene: TRBJ1-2
v_gene: TRBV6-5
d_gene: NA
abundance: NA
CDR3aa: CASSYSGLGYGYTF
CDR3nt: TGTGCCAGCAGTTACTCCGGTTTGGGTTATGGCTACACCTTC

j_gene: TRBJ1-6
v_gene: TRBV6-6
d_gene: NA
abundance: NA
CDR3aa: CASSPGLNSPLHF
CDR3nt: TGTGCCAGCAGCCCCGGACTGAATTCACCCCTCCACTTT

j_gene: TRBJ2-3
v_gene: TRBV27
d_gene: NA
abundance: NA
CDR3aa: CASSLSGSTDTQYF
CDR3nt: TGTGCCAGCAGTTTGAGCGGAAGCACAGATACGCAGTATTTT

j_gene: TRBJ1-2
v_gene: TRBV28
d_gene: NA
abundance: NA
CDR3aa: CASSGGILGYTF
CDR3nt: TGTGCCAGCAGTGGAGGGATTTTAGGCTACACCTTC

j_gene: TRBJ2-3
v_gene: TRBV6-4
d_gene: TRBD2
abundance: NA
CDR3aa: CASSAGTSGTEGTDTQYF
CDR3nt: TGTGCCAGCAGCGCCGGGACTAGCGGGACCGAGGGGACAGATACGCAGTATTTT

j_gene: TRBJ1-5
v_gene: TRBV27
d_gene: TRBD1
abundance: NA
CDR3aa: CASRFGQVPNQPQHF
CDR3nt: TGTGCCAGCAGATTTGGACAGGTGCCAAATCAGCCCCAGCATTTT

j_gene: TRBJ2-3
v_gene: TRBV30
d_gene: NA
abundance: NA
CDR3aa: CASAERYTQYF
CDR3nt: TGTGCCTCGGCGGAACGTTATACGCAGTATTTT

j_gene: TRBJ2-7
v_gene: TRBV5-6
d_gene: NA
abundance: NA
CDR3aa: CASSLGSNEQYF
CDR3nt: TGTGCCAGCAGCTTAGGTTCAAACGAGCAGTACTTC

j_gene: TRBJ2-2
v_gene: TRBV11-2
d_gene: NA
abundance: NA
CDR3aa: CASSPTLTTGELFF
CDR3nt: TGTGCCAGCAGCCCTACTCTAACCACCGGGGAGCTGTTTTTT

j_gene: TRBJ1-1
v_gene: TRBV6-6
d_gene: TRBD1
abundance: NA
CDR3aa: CASSLRTGGFPEAFF
CDR3nt: TGTGCCAGCAGCCTACGGACAGGGGGGTTCCCTGAAGCTTTCTTT

j_gene: TRBJ2-1
v_gene: TRBV19
d_gene: TRBD1
abundance: NA
CDR3aa: CASSIERTGAREQFF
CDR3nt: TGTGCCAGTAGTATTGAGAGGACAGGCGCCAGAGAGCAGTTCTTC

j_gene: TRBJ2-6
v_gene: TRBV7-3
d_gene: NA
abundance: NA
CDR3aa: CASSLRGPGANVLTF
CDR3nt: TGTGCCAGCAGCTTAAGAGGGCCCGGGGCCAACGTCCTGACTTTC

j_gene: TRBJ1-4
v_gene: TRBV25-1
d_gene: NA
abundance: NA
CDR3aa: CASHSGANEKLFF
CDR3nt: TGTGCCAGCCACTCAGGGGCTAATGAAAAACTGTTTTTT

j_gene: TRBJ2-7
v_gene: TRBV18
d_gene: TRBD2
abundance: NA
CDR3aa: CASSPTSGRHEQYF
CDR3nt: TGTGCCAGCTCACCTACTAGCGGGAGGCACGAGCAGTACTTC

j_gene: TRBJ2-1
v_gene: TRBV29-1
d_gene: NA
abundance: NA
CDR3aa: CSVDLGVKHQGNEQFF
CDR3nt: TGCAGCGTTGATTTAGGCGTTAAACATCAGGGGAATGAGCAGTTCTTC

j_gene: TRBJ2-5
v_gene: TRBV7-3
d_gene: TRBD2
abundance: NA
CDR3aa: CASSLGLAGAETQYF
CDR3nt: TGTGCCAGCAGCTTAGGCCTAGCGGGAGCAGAGACCCAGTACTTC

j_gene: TRBJ2-2
v_gene: TRBV6-5
d_gene: NA
abundance: NA
CDR3aa: CASSLVMAGELFF
CDR3nt: TGTGCCAGCTCCCTAGTGATGGCCGGGGAGCTGTTTTTT

j_gene: TRBJ1-1
v_gene: TRBV11-1
d_gene: NA
abundance: NA
CDR3aa: CASSFAGLTEAFF
CDR3nt: TGTGCCAGCAGCTTTGCAGGGCTTACTGAAGCTTTCTTT

j_gene: TRBJ1-2
v_gene: TRBV27
d_gene: NA
abundance: NA
CDR3aa: CASSLGGARNGYTF
CDR3nt: TGTGCCAGCAGTTTAGGGGGGGCGCGTAATGGCTACACCTTC

j_gene: TRBJ2-6
v_gene: TRBV4-2
d_gene: NA
abundance: NA
CDR3aa: CASTREKGAGANVLTF
CDR3nt: TGTGCCAGCACCAGAGAAAAGGGGGCTGGGGCCAACGTCCTGACTTTC

j_gene: TRBJ2-1
v_gene: TRBV29-1
d_gene: TRBD2
abundance: NA
CDR3aa: CSVRGVNEQFF
CDR3nt: TGCAGCGTTCGGGGGGTTAATGAGCAGTTCTTC

j_gene: TRBJ2-4
v_gene: TRBV27
d_gene: TRBD2
abundance: NA
CDR3aa: CASTQRGTAKNIQYF
CDR3nt: TGTGCCAGCACTCAGCGGGGAACCGCCAAAAACATTCAGTACTTC

j_gene: TRBJ2-3
v_gene: TRBV6-5
d_gene: NA
abundance: NA
CDR3aa: CASTGHTDTQYF
CDR3nt: TGTGCCAGCACCGGGCACACAGATACGCAGTATTTT

j_gene: TRBJ2-7
v_gene: TRBV6-7
d_gene: NA
abundance: NA
CDR3aa: CASSKSEKYYEQYF
CDR3nt: TGTGCCAGCAGTAAATCGGAAAAATACTACGAGCAGTACTTC

j_gene: TRBJ2-3
v_gene: TRBV27
d_gene: NA
abundance: NA
CDR3aa: CASSILQGSTDTQYF
CDR3nt: TGTGCCAGCAGTATACTACAGGGAAGCACAGATACGCAGTATTTT

j_gene: TRBJ1-2
v_gene: TRBV12-3/TRBV12-4
d_gene: NA
abundance: NA
CDR3aa: CASSLFGGSGYTF
CDR3nt: TGTGCCAGCAGTTTGTTCGGGGGGAGCGGCTACACCTTC

j_gene: TRBJ2-7
v_gene: TRBV28
d_gene: NA
abundance: few
CDR3aa: CASSPPRNEQYF
CDR3nt: TGTGCCAGCAGCCCCCCGAGGAACGAGCAGTACTTC

j_gene: TRBJ1-3
v_gene: TRBV5-5
d_gene: NA
abundance: NA
CDR3aa: CASSLKATGNTIYF
CDR3nt: TGTGCCAGCAGCTTGAAAGCAACGGGAAACACCATATATTTT

j_gene: TRBJ1-1
v_gene: TRBV3-1/TRBV3-2
d_gene: NA
abundance: NA
CDR3aa: CASRSYPRAGTEAFF
CDR3nt: TGTGCCAGCAGAAGCTATCCCAGGGCGGGCACTGAAGCTTTCTTT

j_gene: TRBJ1-5
v_gene: TRBV29-1
d_gene: NA
abundance: NA
CDR3aa: CSVLIELDRHEKYSNQPQHF
CDR3nt: TGCAGCGTCCTTATCGAACTTGACAGGCACGAAAAGTATAGCAATCAGCCCCAGCATTTT

j_gene: TRBJ2-1
v_gene: TRBV14
d_gene: TRBD1
abundance: NA
CDR3aa: CASSSDRVGEQFF
CDR3nt: TGTGCCAGCAGCTCGGACAGGGTGGGTGAGCAGTTCTTC

j_gene: TRBJ2-5
v_gene: TRBV18
d_gene: NA
abundance: NA
CDR3aa: CASSQGVQETQYF
CDR3nt: TGTGCCAGCTCACAGGGGGTCCAAGAGACCCAGTACTTC

j_gene: TRBJ2-5
v_gene: TRBV19
d_gene: NA
abundance: NA
CDR3aa: CASSPRRDKQETQYF
CDR3nt: TGTGCCAGTAGTCCCCGCAGGGACAAACAAGAGACCCAGTACTTC

j_gene: TRBJ1-1
v_gene: TRBV29-1
d_gene: TRBD1
abundance: NA
CDR3aa: CSANRGGTEAFF
CDR3nt: TGCAGCGCTAACAGGGGAGGGACTGAAGCTTTCTTT

j_gene: TRBJ2-7
v_gene: TRBV10-3
d_gene: NA
abundance: NA
CDR3aa: CAISESPTGKNF
CDR3nt: TGTGCCATCAGTGAGTCTCCGACAGGTAAAAACTTC

j_gene: TRBJ1-4
v_gene: TRBV6-5
d_gene: NA
abundance: NA
CDR3aa: CASSFNRDPNEKLFF
CDR3nt: TGTGCCAGCAGTTTCAACAGGGATCCTAATGAAAAACTGTTTTTT

j_gene: TRBJ2-7
v_gene: TRBV5-1
d_gene: TRBD1
abundance: once
CDR3aa: CASSSGQVPYEQYF
CDR3nt: TGCGCCAGCAGCTCGGGACAGGTCCCCTACGAGCAGTACTTC

j_gene: TRBJ2-2
v_gene: TRBV10-3
d_gene: NA
abundance: NA
CDR3aa: CAIGIGTGELFF
CDR3nt: TGTGCCATCGGCATCGGCACCGGGGAGCTGTTTTTT